These T cell receptor beta chains were read from a single sample in a study of regulatory T cells in long-lasting Graves disease. TCRdb fed the multiplex PCR reads into MiXCR, producing one record per CDR3 protein. The sample holds hundreds of thousands of distinct CDR3 sequences, 15% to 20% seen once. These data are also associated with another study on T cells in Graves' hyperthyroidism and ophthalmopathy.

Material: peripheral blood mononuclear cells (PBMCs), obtained at new diagnosis, from a patient treated with antithyroid drugs. The receptor source for this set is a man between 40 and 49 years old with Graves disease. Each CDR3 is given with its conserved first and last residue. The order of the fields is D gene, V gene, J gene, clone size, CDR3 protein, CDR3 DNA. D genes are given only for firm matches. Clone size is stated in some rows and not others, as once, few, many or a class when expanded.

D gene: -; V gene: TRBV5-1; J gene: TRBJ2-7; clone size: many; CDR3 protein: CASSSGDVYYYEQYF; CDR3 DNA: TGCGCCAGCAGCTCTGGGGACGTTTACTACTACGAGCAGTACTTC
D gene: -; V gene: TRBV20-1; J gene: TRBJ2-4; clone size: -; CDR3 protein: CSASRTSGSENIQYF; CDR3 DNA: TGCAGTGCTAGTAGGACCAGCGGGTCGGAAAACATTCAGTACTTC
D gene: -; V gene: TRBV6-1; J gene: TRBJ1-4; clone size: many; CDR3 protein: CASSVTQDNEKLFF; CDR3 DNA: TGTGCCAGCAGTGTAACGCAGGATAATGAAAAACTGTTTTTT
D gene: -; V gene: TRBV5-5; J gene: TRBJ2-7; clone size: many; CDR3 protein: CASRTTGSYEQYF; CDR3 DNA: TGTGCCAGCAGGACTACAGGTTCCTACGAGCAGTACTTC
D gene: TRBD2; V gene: TRBV2; J gene: TRBJ2-1; clone size: many; CDR3 protein: CASRTGTSREQFF; CDR3 DNA: TGTGCCAGCAGGACCGGGACTAGCCGTGAGCAGTTCTTC
D gene: -; V gene: TRBV20-1; J gene: TRBJ1-5; clone size: many; CDR3 protein: CSASRKNQPQHF; CDR3 DNA: TGCAGTGCTAGCCGGAAAAATCAGCCCCAGCATTTT
D gene: TRBD1; V gene: TRBV9; J gene: TRBJ1-1; clone size: many; CDR3 protein: CASSVGLGQVNTEAFF; CDR3 DNA: TGTGCCAGCAGCGTAGGTCTAGGACAGGTGAACACTGAAGCTTTCTTT
D gene: -; V gene: TRBV7-9; J gene: TRBJ1-2; clone size: many; CDR3 protein: CASSLRGGIYGYTF; CDR3 DNA: TGTGCCAGCAGCTTACGGGGAGGGATCTATGGCTACACCTTC
D gene: -; V gene: TRBV9; J gene: TRBJ1-1; clone size: few; CDR3 protein: CASSVGDTEASF; CDR3 DNA: TGTGCCAGCAGCGTAGGTGACACTGAAGCTTCCTTT
D gene: -; V gene: TRBV30; J gene: TRBJ2-7; clone size: many; CDR3 protein: CAWKGRDKSYEQYF; CDR3 DNA: TGTGCCTGGAAAGGGAGGGACAAGTCCTACGAGCAGTACTTC
D gene: TRBD2; V gene: TRBV7-9; J gene: TRBJ2-3; clone size: many; CDR3 protein: CASSSLAGGLAQYF; CDR3 DNA: TGTGCCAGCAGCTCCCTAGCGGGGGGCCTTGCGCAGTATTTT
D gene: TRBD1; V gene: TRBV4-1; J gene: TRBJ1-4; clone size: many; CDR3 protein: CASSQASQGSFATNEKLFF; CDR3 DNA: TGCGCCAGCAGCCAAGCGTCACAGGGGTCATTTGCAACTAATGAAAAACTGTTTTTT
D gene: -; V gene: TRBV27; J gene: TRBJ2-7; clone size: many; CDR3 protein: CASSFGISREQYF; CDR3 DNA: TGTGCCAGCAGTTTTGGCATTTCGAGGGAGCAGTACTTC
D gene: -; V gene: TRBV10-3; J gene: TRBJ1-1; clone size: -; CDR3 protein: CAISAPGAGNEAFF; CDR3 DNA: TGTGCCATCAGTGCACCGGGGGCCGGTAATGAAGCTTTCTTT
D gene: -; V gene: TRBV11-2; J gene: TRBJ2-5; clone size: many; CDR3 protein: CASSIRPWSAETQYF; CDR3 DNA: TGTGCCAGCAGCATCCGCCCGTGGTCGGCTGAGACCCAGTACTTC
D gene: -; V gene: TRBV7-9; J gene: TRBJ1-6; clone size: few; CDR3 protein: CATRQDEQGKGSPLHF; CDR3 DNA: TGTGCCACTAGACAGGATGAACAGGGCAAGGGTTCACCCCTCCACTTT
D gene: -; V gene: TRBV28; J gene: TRBJ1-4; clone size: -; CDR3 protein: CASSLAREKLFF; CDR3 DNA: TGTGCCAGCAGTTTGGCACGGGAAAAACTGTTTTTT
D gene: -; V gene: TRBV2; J gene: TRBJ2-7; clone size: many; CDR3 protein: CASSPDGSSYEQYF; CDR3 DNA: TGTGCCAGCAGCCCAGACGGGAGCTCCTACGAGCAGTACTTC
D gene: -; V gene: TRBV15; J gene: TRBJ1-1; clone size: many; CDR3 protein: CATSTSRDGDTEAFF; CDR3 DNA: TGTGCCACCAGCACATCTCGGGACGGGGACACTGAAGCTTTCTTT
D gene: TRBD1; V gene: TRBV12-3/TRBV12-4; J gene: TRBJ1-5; clone size: -; CDR3 protein: CATTDRDNQPQHF; CDR3 DNA: TGTGCCACGACGGACAGGGACAATCAGCCCCAGCATTTT
D gene: -; V gene: TRBV2; J gene: TRBJ2-1; clone size: many; CDR3 protein: CASSRQIALYNEQFF; CDR3 DNA: TGTGCCAGCAGTAGGCAGATCGCCCTTTACAATGAGCAGTTCTTC
D gene: -; V gene: TRBV7-2; J gene: TRBJ1-6; clone size: -; CDR3 protein: CASSKERSSDSPLYF; CDR3 DNA: TGTGCCAGCAGCAAAGAACGATCTTCGGATTCACCCCTCTACTTT
D gene: TRBD1; V gene: TRBV6-9; J gene: TRBJ1-5; clone size: -; CDR3 protein: CASSSPTGAQPQHF; CDR3 DNA: TGCGCCAGCAGTTCGCCGACAGGGGCTCAGCCCCAGCATTTT
D gene: -; V gene: TRBV28; J gene: TRBJ2-3; clone size: many; CDR3 protein: CASRAKGGTQYF; CDR3 DNA: TGTGCCAGCAGGGCGAAGGGGGGCACGCAGTATTTT
D gene: TRBD2; V gene: TRBV12-3/TRBV12-4; J gene: TRBJ2-5; clone size: many; CDR3 protein: CASSSTSGRETQYF; CDR3 DNA: TGTGCCAGCAGTTCGACTAGCGGCAGGGAGACCCAGTACTTC
D gene: TRBD2; V gene: TRBV5-1; J gene: TRBJ2-1; clone size: many; CDR3 protein: CASSLQRGEYEQFF; CDR3 DNA: TGCGCCAGCAGCTTGCAGCGGGGGGAGTATGAGCAGTTCTTC
D gene: TRBD1; V gene: TRBV5-1; J gene: TRBJ1-4; clone size: few; CDR3 protein: CASSLGDTGGSEKLFF; CDR3 DNA: TGCGCCAGCAGCTTGGGGGATACAGGGGGCAGTGAAAAACTGTTTTTT
D gene: -; V gene: TRBV9; J gene: TRBJ1-1; clone size: few; CDR3 protein: CASSVGGVGTEAFF; CDR3 DNA: TGTGCCAGCAGCGTAGGAGGGGTTGGCACTGAAGCTTTCTTT
D gene: -; V gene: TRBV30; J gene: TRBJ2-5; clone size: few; CDR3 protein: CAWSVQAGPQETQYF; CDR3 DNA: TGTGCCTGGAGTGTACAGGCAGGACCCCAAGAGACCCAGTACTTC
D gene: TRBD1; V gene: TRBV5-6; J gene: TRBJ1-2; clone size: -; CDR3 protein: CASSLDLGQSNYGYTF; CDR3 DNA: TGTGCCAGCAGCTTGGACTTGGGACAGAGCAACTATGGCTACACCTTC
D gene: -; V gene: TRBV5-5; J gene: TRBJ2-5; clone size: many; CDR3 protein: CASSYPHLQETQYF; CDR3 DNA: TGTGCCAGCAGCTACCCCCACCTCCAAGAGACCCAGTACTTC
D gene: -; V gene: TRBV5-8; J gene: TRBJ1-1; clone size: many; CDR3 protein: CASSLYVGGSAEAFF; CDR3 DNA: TGTGCCAGCAGCTTGTACGTCGGGGGATCGGCCGAAGCTTTCTTT
D gene: -; V gene: TRBV24-1; J gene: TRBJ1-4; clone size: -; CDR3 protein: CATSDGGPANEKLFF; CDR3 DNA: TGTGCCACCTCGGACGGGGGGCCTGCTAATGAAAAACTGTTTTTT
D gene: -; V gene: TRBV10-3; J gene: TRBJ2-3; clone size: few; CDR3 protein: CAISVGSEGTQYF; CDR3 DNA: TGTGCCATCAGTGTCGGGTCGGAAGGTACGCAGTATTTT
D gene: TRBD2; V gene: TRBV10-3; J gene: TRBJ2-7; clone size: few; CDR3 protein: CAIKGNRGTTPYEQYF; CDR3 DNA: TGTGCCATCAAGGGGAACCGGGGGACTACTCCCTACGAGCAGTACTTC
D gene: -; V gene: TRBV20-1; J gene: TRBJ1-6; clone size: -; CDR3 protein: CSARGLENSPLHF; CDR3 DNA: TGCAGTGCTAGAGGTCTGGAGAATTCACCCCTCCACTTT
D gene: -; V gene: TRBV15; J gene: TRBJ1-1; clone size: few; CDR3 protein: CATSTRVGTEAFF; CDR3 DNA: TGTGCCACCAGCACCAGGGTTGGCACTGAAGCTTTCTTT
D gene: -; V gene: TRBV25-1; J gene: TRBJ2-7; clone size: -; CDR3 protein: CASSGGIEQYF; CDR3 DNA: TGTGCCAGCAGTGGAGGGATCGAGCAGTACTTC
D gene: TRBD1; V gene: TRBV11-1; J gene: TRBJ2-1; clone size: many; CDR3 protein: CASSLRGQYSSYNEQFF; CDR3 DNA: TGTGCCAGCAGCCTTCGGGGACAGTACAGCTCCTACAATGAGCAGTTCTTC
D gene: -; V gene: TRBV28; J gene: TRBJ2-2; clone size: -; CDR3 protein: CASSRPYKNTKELFF; CDR3 DNA: TGTGCCAGCAGCCGACCCTACAAGAACACCAAGGAGCTGTTTTTT
D gene: -; V gene: TRBV6-1; J gene: TRBJ2-7; clone size: many; CDR3 protein: CASSGPASSYEQYF; CDR3 DNA: TGTGCCAGCAGTGGACCCGCCTCTAGCTACGAGCAGTACTTC
D gene: TRBD1; V gene: TRBV6-2/TRBV6-3; J gene: TRBJ2-7; clone size: many; CDR3 protein: CASRDRVSEQYF; CDR3 DNA: TGTGCCAGCAGGGACAGGGTCTCCGAGCAGTACTTC
D gene: -; V gene: TRBV11-3; J gene: TRBJ2-5; clone size: many; CDR3 protein: CASSLFRGQETQYF; CDR3 DNA: TGTGCCAGCAGCTTATTCCGGGGACAAGAGACCCAGTACTTC
D gene: TRBD1; V gene: TRBV12-3/TRBV12-4; J gene: TRBJ1-5; clone size: many; CDR3 protein: CASSSGQPSNQPQHF; CDR3 DNA: TGTGCCAGCAGTTCGGGACAGCCTAGCAATCAGCCCCAGCATTTT
D gene: -; V gene: TRBV6-1; J gene: TRBJ1-5; clone size: many; CDR3 protein: CASSEARFGGQPQHF; CDR3 DNA: TGTGCCAGCAGTGAAGCGCGATTCGGGGGCCAGCCCCAGCATTTT
D gene: -; V gene: TRBV25-1; J gene: TRBJ2-1; clone size: -; CDR3 protein: CASSGLNEQFF; CDR3 DNA: TGTGCCAGCAGTGGTCTCAATGAGCAGTTCTTC
D gene: -; V gene: TRBV19; J gene: TRBJ1-2; clone size: -; CDR3 protein: CASSRGASTPTSF; CDR3 DNA: TGTGCCAGTAGTAGGGGGGCCTCGACGCCTACTTCCTTC
D gene: -; V gene: TRBV5-1; J gene: TRBJ2-2; clone size: many; CDR3 protein: CASSLYVNTGELFF; CDR3 DNA: TGCGCCAGCAGCTTGTATGTTAACACCGGGGAGCTGTTTTTT
D gene: -; V gene: TRBV28; J gene: TRBJ2-7; clone size: many; CDR3 protein: CASKGVRKQYF; CDR3 DNA: TGTGCCAGCAAGGGGGTTCGAAAGCAGTACTTC